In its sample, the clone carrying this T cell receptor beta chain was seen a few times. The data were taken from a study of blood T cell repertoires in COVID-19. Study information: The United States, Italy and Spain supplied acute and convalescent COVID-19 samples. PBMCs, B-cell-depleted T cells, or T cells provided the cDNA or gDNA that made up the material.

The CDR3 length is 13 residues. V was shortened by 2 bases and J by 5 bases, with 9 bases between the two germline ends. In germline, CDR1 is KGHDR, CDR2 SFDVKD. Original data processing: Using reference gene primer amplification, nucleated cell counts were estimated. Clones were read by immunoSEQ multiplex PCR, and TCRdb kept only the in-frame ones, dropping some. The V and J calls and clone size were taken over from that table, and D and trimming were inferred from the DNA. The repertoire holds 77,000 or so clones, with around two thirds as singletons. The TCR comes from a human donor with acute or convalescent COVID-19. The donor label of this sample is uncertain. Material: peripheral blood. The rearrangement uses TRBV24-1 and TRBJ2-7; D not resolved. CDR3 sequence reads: CATSDSYSDEQYF. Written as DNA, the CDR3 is TGTGCCACCAGTGATTCCTACTCGGACGAGCAGTACTTC.